Below, 7 T cell receptor beta chains from the same sample are listed, as sequenced in a study of blood T cell repertoires in COVID-19. Only in-frame clones appear in the TCRdb table, and some are missing; sequencing was by immunoSEQ multiplex PCR. The sample has fewer than 250,000 clones, 80% to 90% seen once. What was sequenced was peripheral blood. The receptors here all came from a man aged 25 to 40 with acute or convalescent COVID-19.

This clone came up a few times. V gene TRBV28 combines with J gene TRBJ2-2; 9 bases align to TRBD1. The V and J ends lost 5 bases and 2 bases, in that order; junction bases with no gene match: 12. CDR1 is MDHEN and CDR2 is SYDVKM in the germline V gene. The CDR3 sequence is 18 residues long. The CDR3 DNA reads as TGTGCCAGCAGTAAACTTCCAGGGACAGGGCTTAACACCGGGGAGCTGTTTTTT. It yields the protein CASSKLPGTGLNTGELFF.

The chain carries TRBV12-3 or TRBV12-4 and TRBJ2-7, with D tentatively TRBD1 (5 bases). V lost 3 bases and J lost 6, with 12 bases in between. CDR3 length equals 13 residues. The CDR3 spells CASSLAQGSEQYF. Here the CDR3 DNA reads TGTGCCAGCAGTTTGGCGCAGGGTAGCGAGCAGTACTTC.

The V gene is TRBV14, the J gene TRBJ1-2, with 7 positions matching TRBD1. The J segment lost 4 bases and the V segment lost 3 bases, leaving 8 bases of the junction unmatched. Per germline, CDR1 SGHDN and CDR2 FVKESK. This CDR3 spans 15 amino acids. The CDR3 DNA reads as TGTGCCAGCAGCCACGGTGGAGGACAGGCCTATGGCTACACCTTC. It codes for CASSHGGGQAYGYTF.

J is TRBJ1-2 and V is TRBV9; 9 bases are a match to TRBD1. The V and J ends lost 5 bases and 8 bases, in that order; junction bases with no gene match: 7. There are 13 residues in the CDR3. CDR1 is SGDLS and CDR2 is YYNGEE in the germline V gene. In DNA form, the CDR3 reads TGTGCCAGCAGAGGGGACAGGGCAAGCGGCTACACCTTC. Translating it yields CASRGDRASGYTF.

The V gene is TRBV18, the J gene TRBJ1-1, with 8 bases fitting TRBD1. V gave up 4 bases and J gave up 3 bases; unmatched junction bases: 19. The CDR3 length is 19 residues. Germline V lookup: CDR1 KGHSH, CDR2 LQKENI. CDR3 DNA sequence: TGTGCCAGCTCACTCCTCTCAACAGGGGGAGGGGGAACGCACACTGAAGCTTTCTTT. This gives the protein CASSLLSTGGGGTHTEAFF.

This sequence joins TRBV19 and TRBJ1-5; D is possibly TRBD1 (5 bases). V lost 2 bases and J lost 0, with 11 bases in between. This CDR3 region has 16 residues. Germline values: CDR1 LNHDA, CDR2 SQIVND (reference sequence). Here the CDR3 DNA reads TGTGCCAGTAGTATATATAGAGACAGTAGCAATCAGCCCCAGCATTTT. Translating it yields CASSIYRDSSNQPQHF.

This chain connects TRBV3-1 (or the pseudogene TRBV3-2) to TRBJ2-1, with D possibly being TRBD1 (5 bases). V was pared by 4 bases and J by 2 bases, with 12 bases between. Germline CDR1 LGHDT, CDR2 YNNKEL (reference sequence). CDR3 length: 15 amino acids. For the CDR3, the DNA is TGTGCCAGCAGCCCGGACAAGAATACCTACAATGAGCAGTTCTTC. It specifies CASSPDKNTYNEQFF.